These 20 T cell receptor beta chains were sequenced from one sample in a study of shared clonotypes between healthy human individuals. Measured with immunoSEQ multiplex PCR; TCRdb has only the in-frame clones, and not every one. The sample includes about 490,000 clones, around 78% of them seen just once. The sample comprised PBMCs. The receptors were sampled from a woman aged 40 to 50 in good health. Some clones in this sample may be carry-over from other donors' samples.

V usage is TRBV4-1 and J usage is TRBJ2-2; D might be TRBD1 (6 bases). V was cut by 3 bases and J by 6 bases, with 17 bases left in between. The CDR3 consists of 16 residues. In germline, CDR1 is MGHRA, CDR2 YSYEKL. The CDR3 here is CASSHMRTVVSGELFF. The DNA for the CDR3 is TGCGCCAGCAGCCATATGCGGACAGTAGTTTCCGGGGAGCTGTTTTTT.

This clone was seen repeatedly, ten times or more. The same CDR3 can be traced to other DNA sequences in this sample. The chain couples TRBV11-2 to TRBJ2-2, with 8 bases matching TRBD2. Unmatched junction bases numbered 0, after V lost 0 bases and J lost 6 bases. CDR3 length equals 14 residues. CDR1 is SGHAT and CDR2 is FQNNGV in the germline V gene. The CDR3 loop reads CASSLERGAGELFF. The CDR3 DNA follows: TGTGCCAGCAGCTTAGAGCGGGGGGCCGGGGAGCTGTTTTTT.

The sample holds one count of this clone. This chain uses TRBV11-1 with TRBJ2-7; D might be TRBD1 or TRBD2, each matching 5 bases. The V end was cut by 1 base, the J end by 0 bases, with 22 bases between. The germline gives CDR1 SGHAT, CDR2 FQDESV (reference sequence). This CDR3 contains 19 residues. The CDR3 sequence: CASSLDLSQGPGLSYEQYF. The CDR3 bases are TGTGCCAGCAGCTTAGACCTTTCCCAGGGACCGGGCCTCTCCTACGAGCAGTACTTC.

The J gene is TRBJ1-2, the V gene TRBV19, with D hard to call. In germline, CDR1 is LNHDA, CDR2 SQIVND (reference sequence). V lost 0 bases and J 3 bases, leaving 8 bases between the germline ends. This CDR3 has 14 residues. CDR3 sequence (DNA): TGTGCCAGTAGTATAGAGCCCCGGGACTATGGCTACACCTTC. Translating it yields CASSIEPRDYGYTF.

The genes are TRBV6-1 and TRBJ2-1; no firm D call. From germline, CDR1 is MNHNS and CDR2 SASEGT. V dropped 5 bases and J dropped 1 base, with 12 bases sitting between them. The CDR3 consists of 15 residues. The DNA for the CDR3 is TGTGCCAGCAGTTTACCCGGAGAATCCTACAATGAGCAGTTCTTC. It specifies CASSLPGESYNEQFF.

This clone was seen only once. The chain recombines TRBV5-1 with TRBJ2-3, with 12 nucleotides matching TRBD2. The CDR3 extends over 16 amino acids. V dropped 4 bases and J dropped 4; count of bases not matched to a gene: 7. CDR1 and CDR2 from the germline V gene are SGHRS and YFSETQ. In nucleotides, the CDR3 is TGCGCCAGCAGCCTACGACTAGCGGGAGAAGCAGATACGCAGTATTTT. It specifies CASSLRLAGEADTQYF.

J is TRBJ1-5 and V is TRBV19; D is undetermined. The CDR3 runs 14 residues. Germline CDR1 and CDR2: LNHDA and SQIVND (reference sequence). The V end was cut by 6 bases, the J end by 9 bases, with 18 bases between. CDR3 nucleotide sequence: TGTGCCAGTAGATTCAGTAGGCGAGAGGTGCCCCAGCATTTT. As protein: CASRFSRREVPQHF.

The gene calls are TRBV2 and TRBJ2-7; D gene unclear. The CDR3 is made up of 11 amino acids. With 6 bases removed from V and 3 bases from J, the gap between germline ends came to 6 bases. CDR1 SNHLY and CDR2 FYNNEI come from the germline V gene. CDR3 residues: CASRRLYEQYF. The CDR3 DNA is TGTGCCAGCAGGCGGCTCTACGAGCAGTACTTC. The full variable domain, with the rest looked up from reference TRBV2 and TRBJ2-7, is EPEVTQTPSHQVTQMGQEVILRCVPISNHLYFYWYRQILGQKVEFLVSFYNNEISEKSEIFDDQFSVERPDGSNFTLKIRSTKLEDSAMYFCASRRLYEQYFGPGTRLTVT.

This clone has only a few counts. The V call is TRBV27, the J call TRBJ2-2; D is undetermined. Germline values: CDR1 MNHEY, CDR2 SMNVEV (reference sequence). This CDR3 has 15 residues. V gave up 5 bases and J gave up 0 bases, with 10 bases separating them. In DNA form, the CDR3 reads TGTGCCAGCAGTAAGAGTATCGCGAACACCGGGGAGCTGTTTTTT. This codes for CASSKSIANTGELFF.

DNA for the CDR3: TGTGCCAGCAATCCTTCGGGACAGGGGCCGATGAACACTGAAGCTTTCTTT. This translates into CASNPSGQGPMNTEAFF. The chain has TRBV27 and TRBJ1-1; the match to TRBD1 covers 10 bases. The CDR3 is 17 amino acids. Losses at the gene ends were 7 bases for V and 0 bases for J; bases not matched to a gene: 11. Germline V gene sequence: CDR1 MNHEY, CDR2 SMNVEV (reference sequence).

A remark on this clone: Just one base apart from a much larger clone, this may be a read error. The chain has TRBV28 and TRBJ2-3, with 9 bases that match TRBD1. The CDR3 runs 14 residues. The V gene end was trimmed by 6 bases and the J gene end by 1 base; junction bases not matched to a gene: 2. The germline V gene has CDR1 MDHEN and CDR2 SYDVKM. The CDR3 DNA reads TGTGCCAGCAGCCGGGACAGGGGCACAGATACGCAGTATTTT. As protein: CASSRDRGTDTQYF.

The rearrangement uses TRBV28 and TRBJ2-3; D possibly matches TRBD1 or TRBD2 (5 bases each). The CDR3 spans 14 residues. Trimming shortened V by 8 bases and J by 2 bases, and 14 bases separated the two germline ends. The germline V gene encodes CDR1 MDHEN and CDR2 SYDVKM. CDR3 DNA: TGTGCCAGCCCCCCGGGGACCGACACAGATACGCAGTATTTT. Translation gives CASPPGTDTDTQYF.

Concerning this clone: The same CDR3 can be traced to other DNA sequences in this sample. This CDR3 is CSVVGGTYNEQFF. As DNA, the CDR3 is TGCAGCGTTGTAGGCGGGACCTACAATGAGCAGTTCTTC. The chain carries TRBV29-1 and TRBJ2-1, with D perhaps TRBD2 (6 bases). Germline CDR1 reads SQVTM; CDR2 reads ANQGSEA. Deletions cut 4 bases from V and 2 bases from J, with 9 bases between. This CDR3 contains 13 residues.

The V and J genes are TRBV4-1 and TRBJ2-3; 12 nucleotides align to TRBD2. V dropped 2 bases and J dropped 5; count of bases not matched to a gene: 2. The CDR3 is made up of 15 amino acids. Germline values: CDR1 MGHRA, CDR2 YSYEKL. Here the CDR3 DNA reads TGCGCCAGCAGCCAACTAGCGGGAGGGGTAGATACGCAGTATTTT. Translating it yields CASSQLAGGVDTQYF.

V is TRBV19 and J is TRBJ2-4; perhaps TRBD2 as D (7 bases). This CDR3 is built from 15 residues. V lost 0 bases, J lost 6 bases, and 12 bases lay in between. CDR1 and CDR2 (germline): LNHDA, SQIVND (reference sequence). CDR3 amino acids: CASSIEGGARNIQYF. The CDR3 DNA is TGTGCCAGTAGTATAGAGGGGGGGGCACGAAACATTCAGTACTTC.

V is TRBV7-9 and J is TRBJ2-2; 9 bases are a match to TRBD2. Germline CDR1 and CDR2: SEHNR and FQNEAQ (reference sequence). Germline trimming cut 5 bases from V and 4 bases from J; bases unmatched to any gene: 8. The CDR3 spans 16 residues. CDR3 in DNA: TGTGCCAGCAGCCTTAGCGGGAGCGTGAGCACCGGGGAGCTGTTTTTT. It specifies CASSLSGSVSTGELFF.

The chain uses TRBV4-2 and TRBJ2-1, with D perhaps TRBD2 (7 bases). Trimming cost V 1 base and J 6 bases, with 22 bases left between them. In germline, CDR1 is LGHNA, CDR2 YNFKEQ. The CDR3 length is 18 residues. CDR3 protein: CASSQARPGAGAPNEQFF. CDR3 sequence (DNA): TGTGCCAGCAGCCAAGCTAGGCCGGGGGCGGGAGCCCCCAATGAGCAGTTCTTC.

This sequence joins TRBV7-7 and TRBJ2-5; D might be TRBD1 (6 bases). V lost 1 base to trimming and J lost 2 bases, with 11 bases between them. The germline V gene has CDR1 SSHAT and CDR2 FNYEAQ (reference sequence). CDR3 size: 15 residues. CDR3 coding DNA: TGTGCCAGCAGCTTAGAGGGACATGAACAAGAGACCCAGTACTTC. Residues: CASSLEGHEQETQYF.

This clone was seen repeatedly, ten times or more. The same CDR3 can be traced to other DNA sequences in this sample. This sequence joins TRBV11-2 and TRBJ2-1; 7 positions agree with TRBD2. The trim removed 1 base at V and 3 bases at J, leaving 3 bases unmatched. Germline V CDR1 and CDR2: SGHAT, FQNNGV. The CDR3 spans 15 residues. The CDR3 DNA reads TGTGCCAGCAGCTTAGCCCCGGGGGGCTACAATGAGCAGTTCTTC. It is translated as CASSLAPGGYNEQFF.

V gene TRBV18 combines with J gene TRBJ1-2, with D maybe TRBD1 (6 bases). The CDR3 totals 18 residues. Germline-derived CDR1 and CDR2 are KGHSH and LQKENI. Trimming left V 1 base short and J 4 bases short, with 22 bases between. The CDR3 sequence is CASSPLAGQPNAGYGYTF. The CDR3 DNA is TGTGCCAGCTCACCACTGGCAGGACAGCCTAACGCGGGCTATGGCTACACCTTC.